Presented here are 10 T cell receptor beta chains from one specimen sequenced in a study of T cell responses to AZD1222 COVID-19 vaccine. Sequencing was performed with immunoSEQ multiplex PCR; in TCRdb, only in-frame clones are kept and a portion is missing. The table records 84,000 or so clones, about 90% of them present only once. Here the sequenced sample was peripheral blood, taken on day 0 of MenACWY control vaccination. All receptors come from an adult in good health.

The chain is built from TRBV19 and TRBJ1-5; D is perhaps TRBD1 (6 bases). The CDR3 runs to 14 residues. In germline, CDR1 is LNHDA, CDR2 SQIVND (reference sequence). The V end lost 6 bases, the J end lost 3 bases, and 12 bases lay between the germline ends. This chain's CDR3 is CASSPQGTNQPQHF. The DNA of the CDR3 is TGTGCCAGTAGCCCGCAGGGGACCAATCAGCCCCAGCATTTT. The full variable domain, in which reference TRBV19 and TRBJ1-5 provide the parts outside the CDR3, is DGGITQSPKYLFRKEGQNVTLSCEQNLNHDAMYWYRQDPGQGLRLIYYSQIVNDFQKGDIAEGYSVSREKKESFPLTVTSAQKNPTAFYLCASSPQGTNQPQHFGDGTRLSIL.

The genes are TRBV28 and TRBJ1-5; no definite D call. V dropped 2 bases and J dropped 7 bases, with 12 bases sitting between them. This CDR3 region has 14 residues. Looked up from germline, CDR1 is MDHEN and CDR2 is SYDVKM. CDR3 in DNA: TGTGCCAGCAGTTTAGGCAGTCTCGGGCAGCCCCAGCATTTT. It specifies CASSLGSLGQPQHF.

The rearrangement links TRBV2 to TRBJ1-5; TRBD1 is a possible D gene (6 bases). V dropped 1 base and J dropped 0 bases, with 16 bases sitting between them. CDR1 and CDR2 from the germline V gene are SNHLY and FYNNEI. The CDR3 length is 18 residues. The CDR3 spells CASSEGGRDTNSNQPQHF. As DNA, the CDR3 is TGTGCCAGCAGTGAAGGGGGACGGGACACCAATAGCAATCAGCCCCAGCATTTT.

This clone is a singleton in its sample. The rearrangement links TRBV6-1 to TRBJ2-7, with 7 bases that match TRBD1. The germline gives CDR1 MNHNS, CDR2 SASEGT. The J segment lost 4 bases and the V segment lost 0 bases, leaving 3 bases of the junction unmatched. The CDR3 is 14 residues long. CDR3 bases: TGTGCCAGCAGTGAAGCAGGGGGCATTTACGAGCAGTACTTC. Its protein is CASSEAGGIYEQYF.

The chain combines TRBV5-1 with TRBJ2-2; TRBD1 aligns across 10 bases. CDR3 length: 16 amino acids. V shed 0 bases, J shed 5 bases, and the junction held 4 bases outside the gene matches. The germline V gene has CDR1 SGHRS and CDR2 YFSETQ. For the CDR3, the DNA is TGCGCCAGCAGCTTGGCCGGGACAGGGGTTACCGGGGAGCTGTTTTTT. The encoded protein is CASSLAGTGVTGELFF.

This clone was observed once. The chain couples TRBV28 to TRBJ2-7; TRBD1 matches 8 bases. The CDR3 runs 14 residues. Trimming at V came to 3 bases and at J to 6 bases, leaving 7 bases not matched to a gene. CDR1 and CDR2 (germline): MDHEN, SYDVKM. CDR3 sequence reads: CASSLGQGAGEQYF. Here the CDR3 DNA reads TGTGCCAGCAGTTTGGGTCAGGGGGCCGGCGAGCAGTACTTC.

The chain has TRBV4-2 and TRBJ1-5, with D tentatively TRBD1 (5 bases). Germline V lookup: CDR1 LGHNA, CDR2 YNFKEQ. The CDR3 spans 15 residues. The V end was cut by 1 base, the J end by 2 bases, with 9 bases between. DNA of the CDR3: TGTGCCAGCAGCCAAGGCGGGACGGGCAATCAGCCCCAGCATTTT. Residues: CASSQGGTGNQPQHF.

V gene TRBV4-2 combines with J gene TRBJ2-1; TRBD2 matches at 11 bases. V was pared by 2 bases and J by 9 bases, with 12 bases of the junction left unmatched. Germline assignment: CDR1 LGHNA and CDR2 YNFKEQ. The CDR3 runs to 17 residues. The CDR3 DNA sequence: TGTGCCAGCAGCCAAAATCCCTCTACTAGCGGGAGCAGTGAGCAGTTCTTC. This encodes CASSQNPSTSGSSEQFF.

The chain is built from TRBV2 and TRBJ2-7; 14 positions agree with TRBD2. V shed 9 bases and J 5 bases; nucleotides not matched to a gene: 6. Germline CDR1 and CDR2: SNHLY and FYNNEI. This CDR3 region has 14 residues. The CDR3 is CARGLAGDFNEQYF. The CDR3 DNA reads TGTGCCAGGGGACTAGCGGGAGACTTCAACGAGCAGTACTTC.

The V gene is TRBV27, the J gene TRBJ2-1; 10 bases are a match to TRBD2. Trimming cost V 7 bases and J 12 bases; bases outside gene matches: 12. CDR1 is MNHEY and CDR2 is SMNVEV in the germline V gene (reference sequence). The CDR3 has 14 residues. This chain's CDR3 is CASMGGLASVGQFF. The CDR3 DNA reads TGTGCCAGCATGGGGGGACTAGCGTCGGTCGGGCAGTTCTTC.